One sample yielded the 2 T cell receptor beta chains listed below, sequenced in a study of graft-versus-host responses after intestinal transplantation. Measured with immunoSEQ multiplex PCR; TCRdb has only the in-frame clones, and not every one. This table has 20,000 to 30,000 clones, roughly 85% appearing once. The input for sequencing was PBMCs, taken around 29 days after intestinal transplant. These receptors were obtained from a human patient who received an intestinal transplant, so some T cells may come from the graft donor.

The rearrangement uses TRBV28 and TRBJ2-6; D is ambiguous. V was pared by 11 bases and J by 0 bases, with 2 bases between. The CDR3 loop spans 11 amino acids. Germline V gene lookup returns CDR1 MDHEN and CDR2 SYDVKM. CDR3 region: CAYSGANVLTF. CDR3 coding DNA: TGTGCCTACTCTGGGGCCAACGTCCTGACTTTC.

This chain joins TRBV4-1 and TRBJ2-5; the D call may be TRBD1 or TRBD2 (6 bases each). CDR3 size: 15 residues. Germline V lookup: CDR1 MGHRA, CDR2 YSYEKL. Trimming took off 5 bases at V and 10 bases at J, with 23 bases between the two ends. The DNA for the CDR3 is TGCGCCAGCAGCTATGGGGGGCTCTACAGTGGGGACCAGTACTTC. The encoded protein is CASSYGGLYSGDQYF.